The 5 T cell receptor beta chains below were found in one sample sequenced in a study of response to subunit inactivated influenza vaccine. In TCRdb, the RT-PCR reads were re-called with MiXCR into one record per CDR3 protein. This sample has some 800,000 distinct CDR3 sequences; less than 25% occur once, and the top ten carry roughly a tenth. This specimen consisted of PBMCs from blood, obtained approximately 5 days after vaccination. The source of these receptors is a man in his fifties or sixties who received an inactivated influenza vaccine.

This sequence joins TRBV5-6 and TRBJ1-1; 10 positions match TRBD1. The junction had 7 bases not matched to a gene; V was cut back by 5 bases and J by 6 bases. The CDR3 loop spans 14 amino acids. Per the germline V gene, CDR1 is SGHDT and CDR2 is YYEEEE. For the CDR3, the DNA is TGTGCCAGCAGGAAGACAGGGGGCATGGCTGAAGCTTTCTTT. Translation gives CASRKTGGMAEAFF.

This clonotype turned up a few times. This rearrangement joins TRBV29-1 to TRBJ2-2, with TRBD1 identical over 9 bases. The CDR3 contains 15 residues. The ends lost 2 bases at V and 1 base at J; junction bases unmatched: 2. Germline V gene sequence: CDR1 SQVTM, CDR2 ANQGSEA. The chain's CDR3 is CSVEYRGQNTGELFF. The CDR3 coding sequence is TGCAGCGTTGAATACAGGGGGCAGAACACCGGGGAGCTGTTTTTT.

The chain is built from TRBV10-2 and TRBJ2-3; 8 nucleotides agree with TRBD2. CDR1 is WSHSY and CDR2 is SAAADI in the germline V gene. The CDR3 length is 15 residues. With V trimmed by 5 bases and J by 3 bases, 7 bases remained unmatched. The CDR3 DNA reads TGCGCCAGCAGTATTAGCGGGACACAAACAGATACGCAGTATTTT. This translates into CASSISGTQTDTQYF.

The chain carries TRBV7-8 and TRBJ2-5, with TRBD2 as a possible D gene (6 bases). CDR3 length: 17 residues. Germline loops: CDR1 SGHVS, CDR2 FQNEAQ. Trimming cost V 5 bases and J 0 bases, with 19 bases left between them. CDR3 sequence reads: CASSGLPSGPHQETQYF. The CDR3 coding sequence is TGTGCCAGCAGCGGCTTGCCCAGCGGGCCACACCAAGAGACCCAGTACTTC. Full variable domain (outside the CDR3, taken from reference TRBV7-8 and TRBJ2-5): GAGVSQSPRYKVAKRGQDVALRCDPISGHVSLFWYQQALGQGPEFLTYFQNEAQLDKSGLPSDRFFAERPEGSVSTLKIQRTQQEDSAVYLCASSGLPSGPHQETQYFGPGTRLLVL.

A few counts support this clonotype. V and J are TRBV20-1 and TRBJ1-4; D is undetermined. The germline V gene encodes CDR1 DFQATT and CDR2 SNEGSKA (reference sequence). The CDR3 is 11 residues long. Trimming pared 6 bases from V and 7 bases from J, leaving 9 bases between. The CDR3 sequence: CSAYSGEKLFF. The CDR3 nucleotides are TGCAGTGCCTACTCGGGTGAAAAACTGTTTTTT.